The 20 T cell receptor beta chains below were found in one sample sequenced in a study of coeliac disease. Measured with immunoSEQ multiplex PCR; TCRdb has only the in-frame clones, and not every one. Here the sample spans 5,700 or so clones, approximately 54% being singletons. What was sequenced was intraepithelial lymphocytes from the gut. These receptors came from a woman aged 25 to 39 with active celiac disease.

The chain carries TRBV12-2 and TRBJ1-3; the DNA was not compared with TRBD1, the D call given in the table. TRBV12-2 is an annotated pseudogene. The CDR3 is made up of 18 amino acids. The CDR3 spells CASRIRAGTATSGNTIYF. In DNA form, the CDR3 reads TGTGCAAGTCGCATAAGGGCCGGGACAGCAACATCTGGAAACACCATATATTTT.

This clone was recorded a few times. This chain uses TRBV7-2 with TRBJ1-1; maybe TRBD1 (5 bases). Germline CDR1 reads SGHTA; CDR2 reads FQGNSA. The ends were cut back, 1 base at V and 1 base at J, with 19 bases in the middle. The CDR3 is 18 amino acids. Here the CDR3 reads CASSLGQNWGRRNTEAFF. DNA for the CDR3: TGTGCCAGCAGCTTAGGGCAAAACTGGGGCAGGAGGAACACTGAAGCTTTCTTT.

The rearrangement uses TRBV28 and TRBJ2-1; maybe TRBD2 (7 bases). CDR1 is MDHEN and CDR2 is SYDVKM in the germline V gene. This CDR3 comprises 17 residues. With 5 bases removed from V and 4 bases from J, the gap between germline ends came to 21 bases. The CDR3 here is CASSRAVGGAAYNEQFF. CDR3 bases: TGTGCCAGCAGTCGCGCGGTGGGGGGGGCCGCGTACAATGAGCAGTTCTTC. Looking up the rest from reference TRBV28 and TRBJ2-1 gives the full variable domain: DVKVTQSSRYLVKRTGEKVFLECVQDMDHENMFWYRQDPGLGLRLIYFSYDVKMKEKGDIPEGYSVSREKKERFSLILESASTNQTSMYLCASSRAVGGAAYNEQFFGPGTRLTVL.

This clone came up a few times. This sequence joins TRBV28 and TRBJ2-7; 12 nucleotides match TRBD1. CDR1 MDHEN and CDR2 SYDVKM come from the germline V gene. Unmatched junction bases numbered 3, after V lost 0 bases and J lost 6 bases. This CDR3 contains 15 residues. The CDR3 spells CASSLCGTGGCEQYF. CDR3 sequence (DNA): TGTGCCAGCAGTTTATGCGGGACAGGGGGCTGCGAGCAGTACTTC.

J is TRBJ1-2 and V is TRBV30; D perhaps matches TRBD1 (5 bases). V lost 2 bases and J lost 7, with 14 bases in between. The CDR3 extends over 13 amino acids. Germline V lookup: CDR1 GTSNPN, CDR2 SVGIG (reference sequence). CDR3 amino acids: CAWSSRWGRGYTF. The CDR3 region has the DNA TGTGCCTGGAGTAGTAGATGGGGCCGTGGCTACACCTTC.

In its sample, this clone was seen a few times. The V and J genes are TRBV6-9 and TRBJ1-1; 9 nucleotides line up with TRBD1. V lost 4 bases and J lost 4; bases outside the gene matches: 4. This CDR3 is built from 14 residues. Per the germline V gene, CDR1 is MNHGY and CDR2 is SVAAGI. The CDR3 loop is CASSSTDRGTEAFF. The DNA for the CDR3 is TGTGCCAGCAGTTCCACGGACAGGGGCACTGAAGCTTTCTTT.

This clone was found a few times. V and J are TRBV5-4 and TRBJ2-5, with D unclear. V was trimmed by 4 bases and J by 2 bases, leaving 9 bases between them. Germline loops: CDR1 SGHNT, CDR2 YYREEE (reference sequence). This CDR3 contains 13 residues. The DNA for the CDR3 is TGTGCCAGCAGCCAGAACGAACAAGAGACCCAGTACTTC. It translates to CASSQNEQETQYF. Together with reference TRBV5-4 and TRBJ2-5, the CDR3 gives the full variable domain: ETGVTQSPTHLIKTRGQQVTLRCSSQSGHNTVSWYQQALGQGPQFIFQYYREEENGRGNFPPRFSGLQFPNYSSELNVNALELDDSALYLCASSQNEQETQYFGPGTRLLVL.

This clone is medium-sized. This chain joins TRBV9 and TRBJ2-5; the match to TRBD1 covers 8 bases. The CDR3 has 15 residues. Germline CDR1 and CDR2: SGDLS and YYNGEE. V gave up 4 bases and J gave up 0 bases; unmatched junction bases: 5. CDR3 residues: CASSLAGGHQETQYF. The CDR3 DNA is TGTGCCAGCAGCTTGGCAGGGGGCCACCAAGAGACCCAGTACTTC. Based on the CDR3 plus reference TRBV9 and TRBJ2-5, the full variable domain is DSGVTQTPKHLITATGQRVTLRCSPRSGDLSVYWYQQSLDQGLQFLIQYYNGEERAKGNILERFSAQQFPDLHSELNLSSLELGDSALYFCASSLAGGHQETQYFGPGTRLLVL.

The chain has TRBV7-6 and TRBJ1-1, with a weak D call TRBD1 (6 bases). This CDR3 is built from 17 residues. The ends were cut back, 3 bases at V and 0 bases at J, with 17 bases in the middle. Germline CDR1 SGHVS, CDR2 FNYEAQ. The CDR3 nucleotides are TGTGCCAGCAGCTTGGGGGACACACGGCTAATGAACACTGAAGCTTTCTTT. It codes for CASSLGDTRLMNTEAFF.

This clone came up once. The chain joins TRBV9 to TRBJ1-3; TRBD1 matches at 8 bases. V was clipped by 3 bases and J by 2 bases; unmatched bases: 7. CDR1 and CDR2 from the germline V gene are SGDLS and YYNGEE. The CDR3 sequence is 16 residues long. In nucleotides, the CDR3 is TGTGCCAGCAGCGCCAGACAGGGGCACACTGGAAACACCATATATTTT. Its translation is CASSARQGHTGNTIYF.

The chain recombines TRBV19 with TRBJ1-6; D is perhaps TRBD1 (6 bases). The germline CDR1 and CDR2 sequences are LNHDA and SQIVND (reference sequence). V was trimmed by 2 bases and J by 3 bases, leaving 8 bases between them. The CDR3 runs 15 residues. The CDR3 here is CASSISRGYNSPLHF. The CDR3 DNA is TGTGCCAGTAGTATATCCAGGGGCTATAATTCACCCCTCCACTTT.

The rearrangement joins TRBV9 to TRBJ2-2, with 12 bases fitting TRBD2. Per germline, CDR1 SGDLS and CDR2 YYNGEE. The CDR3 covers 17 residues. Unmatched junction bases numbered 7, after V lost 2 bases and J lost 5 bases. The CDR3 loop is CASSVFPSGGATGELFF. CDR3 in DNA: TGTGCCAGCAGCGTCTTTCCTAGCGGGGGGGCGACCGGGGAGCTGTTTTTT.

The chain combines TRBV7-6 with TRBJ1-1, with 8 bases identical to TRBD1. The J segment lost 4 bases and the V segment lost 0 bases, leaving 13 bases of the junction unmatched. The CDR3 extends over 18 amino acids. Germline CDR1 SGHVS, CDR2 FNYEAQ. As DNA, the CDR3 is TGTGCCAGCAGCTTAGCGGTTGACCCCGGACAGGGTGGCACTGAAGCTTTCTTT. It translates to CASSLAVDPGQGGTEAFF.

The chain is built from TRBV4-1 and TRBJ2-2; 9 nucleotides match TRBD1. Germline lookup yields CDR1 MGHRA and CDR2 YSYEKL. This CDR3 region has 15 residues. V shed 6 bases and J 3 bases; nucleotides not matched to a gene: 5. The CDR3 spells CASRLTGGDTGELFF. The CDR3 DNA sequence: TGCGCCAGCAGGCTAACAGGGGGCGACACCGGGGAGCTGTTTTTT.

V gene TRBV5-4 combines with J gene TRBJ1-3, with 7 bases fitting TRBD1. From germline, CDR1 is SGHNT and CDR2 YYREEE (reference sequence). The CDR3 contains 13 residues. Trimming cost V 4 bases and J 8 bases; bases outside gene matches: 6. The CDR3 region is CASSADRVHTIYF. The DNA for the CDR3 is TGTGCCAGCAGCGCTGACAGGGTGCACACCATATATTTT.

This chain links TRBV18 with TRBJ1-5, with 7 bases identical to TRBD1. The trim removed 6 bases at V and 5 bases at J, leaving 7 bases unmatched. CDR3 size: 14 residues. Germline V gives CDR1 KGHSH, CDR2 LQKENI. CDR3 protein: CASSGGGGDQPQHF. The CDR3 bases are TGTGCCAGCTCCGGAGGAGGGGGCGATCAGCCCCAGCATTTT.

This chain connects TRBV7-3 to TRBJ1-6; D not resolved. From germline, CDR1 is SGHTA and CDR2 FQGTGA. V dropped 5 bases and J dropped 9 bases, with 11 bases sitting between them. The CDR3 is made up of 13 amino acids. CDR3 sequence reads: CASSNGRLSPLHF. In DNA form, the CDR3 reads TGTGCCAGCAGCAATGGGAGACTTTCACCCCTCCACTTT. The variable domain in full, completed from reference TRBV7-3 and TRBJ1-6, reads GAGVSQTPSNKVTEKGKYVELRCDPISGHTALYWYRQSLGQGPEFLIYFQGTGAADDSGLPNDRFFAVRPEGSVSTLKIQRTERGDSAVYLCASSNGRLSPLHFGNGTRLTVT.

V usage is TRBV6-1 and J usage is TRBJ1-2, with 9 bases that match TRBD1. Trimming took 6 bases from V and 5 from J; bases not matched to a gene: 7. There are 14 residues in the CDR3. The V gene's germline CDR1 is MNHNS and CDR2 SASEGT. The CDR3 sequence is CASSPRDRDYGYTF. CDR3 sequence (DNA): TGTGCCAGCAGCCCCCGGGACAGGGATTATGGCTACACCTTC.

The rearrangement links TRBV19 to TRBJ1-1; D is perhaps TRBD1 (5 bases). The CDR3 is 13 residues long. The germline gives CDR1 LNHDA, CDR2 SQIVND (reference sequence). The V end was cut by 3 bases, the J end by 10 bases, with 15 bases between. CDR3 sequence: CASSMQQGSRAFF. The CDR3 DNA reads TGTGCCAGTAGTATGCAGCAGGGCAGTCGAGCTTTCTTT.

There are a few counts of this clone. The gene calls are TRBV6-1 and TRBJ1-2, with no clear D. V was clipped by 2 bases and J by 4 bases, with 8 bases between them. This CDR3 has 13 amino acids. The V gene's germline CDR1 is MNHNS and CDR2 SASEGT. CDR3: CASSEWPSYGYTF. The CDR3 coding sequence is TGTGCCAGCAGTGAATGGCCCTCCTATGGCTACACCTTC.